These 21 T cell receptor beta chains came from one sample sequenced in a study of shared clonotypes between healthy human individuals. TCRdb's copy holds only in-frame clones and misses some; the assay was immunoSEQ multiplex PCR. This table has 2 million to 2.5 million clones, about 93% appearing once. Positive CCR7 selection of CD45RO-negative cells yielded the naive CD8 cells, and terminally differentiated effector memory CD45RA+ cells were excluded. The sequenced material came from naive CD8+ T cells from PBMCs. These receptors were taken from a man aged 18 to 30 in good health. Some clones in this sample may be carry-over from other donors' samples.

This sequence joins TRBV4-1 and TRBJ2-7; 9 bases match TRBD2. Germline trimming cut 4 bases from V and 5 bases from J; bases unmatched to any gene: 9. Per germline, CDR1 MGHRA and CDR2 YSYEKL. This CDR3 has 15 residues. This chain's CDR3 is CASSPGLASIHEQYF. The CDR3 DNA sequence: TGCGCCAGCAGCCCAGGACTAGCGAGTATCCACGAGCAGTACTTC.

The chain is built from TRBV6-5 and TRBJ2-4; 7 nucleotides align to TRBD2. The trim removed 0 bases at V and 5 bases at J, leaving 4 bases unmatched. CDR3 length: 15 residues. Germline V gene sequence: CDR1 MNHEY, CDR2 SVGAGI. CDR3 sequence: CASSYSGEGQNIQYF. In DNA, the CDR3 is TGTGCCAGCAGTTACTCGGGGGAGGGCCAAAACATTCAGTACTTC.

The gene calls are TRBV5-1 and TRBJ2-7, with 10 bases lining up with TRBD2. Germline-derived CDR1 and CDR2 are SGHRS and YFSETQ. CDR3 size: 15 residues. Losses at the gene ends were 2 bases for V and 4 bases for J; bases not matched to a gene: 6. Here the CDR3 reads CASSFRSGRGYEQYF. The CDR3 DNA is TGCGCCAGCAGCTTTAGAAGCGGGAGGGGTTACGAGCAGTACTTC.

The chain has TRBV10-3 and TRBJ1-5; no clear D gene. CDR1 is ENHRY, CDR2 SYGVKD, per germline. V lost 6 bases and J 5 bases, leaving 17 bases between the germline ends. The CDR3 consists of 15 residues. CDR3 amino acids: CAISDNSLVDQPQHF. CDR3 DNA: TGTGCCATCAGCGACAACTCTTTAGTGGATCAGCCCCAGCATTTT.

This chain joins TRBV9 and TRBJ2-7; 9 bases agree with TRBD2. In germline, CDR1 is SGDLS, CDR2 YYNGEE. The V segment lost 0 bases and the J segment 4 bases; nucleotides outside the gene matches: 14. CDR3 length: 18 residues. DNA for the CDR3: TGTGCCAGCAGCGTAGGTGAGGGTAGCGGGAGTGTTTCTTACGAGCAGTACTTC. Translating gives CASSVGEGSGSVSYEQYF.

The CDR3 bases are TGTGCCAGCAGCGTAGATTTCGGGGCTAGTCCTAGTGACGAGCAGTACTTC. It encodes CASSVDFGASPSDEQYF. The chain has TRBV9 and TRBJ2-7; tentatively, D is TRBD1 or TRBD2 (5 bases each). V was shortened by 0 bases and J by 5 bases, with 21 bases between the two germline ends. The CDR3 has 17 residues. Germline V CDR1 and CDR2: SGDLS, YYNGEE.

The V gene is TRBV5-6, the J gene TRBJ2-1, with 9 bases that match TRBD2. This CDR3 has 15 residues. CDR1 and CDR2 from the germline V gene are SGHDT and YYEEEE. Losses at the gene ends were 7 bases for V and 4 bases for J; bases not matched to a gene: 9. CDR3 nucleotide sequence: TGTGCCAGCGGATTTCTAGCGGGGAAATACAATGAGCAGTTCTTC. Protein sequence: CASGFLAGKYNEQFF.

The chain employs TRBV25-1 and TRBJ2-7, with 7 bases lining up with TRBD2. The ends lost 2 bases at V and 0 bases at J; junction bases unmatched: 4. Germline-derived CDR1 and CDR2 are MGHDK and SYGVNS. The CDR3 extends over 15 amino acids. CDR3 loop: CASSEGGSPSYEQYF. DNA of the CDR3: TGTGCCAGCAGTGAAGGCGGGAGCCCCTCCTACGAGCAGTACTTC.

The rearrangement links TRBV4-1 to TRBJ2-5; D is uncertain. Trimming shortened V by 1 base and J by 5 bases, and 11 bases separated the two germline ends. The CDR3 length is 14 residues. Germline CDR1 and CDR2: MGHRA and YSYEKL. CDR3 DNA sequence: TGCGCCAGCAGCCAAGTTACGGTCGACGAGACCCAGTACTTC. This translates into CASSQVTVDETQYF.

This clone was counted a single time. The V call is TRBV11-2, the J call TRBJ1-1; D is perhaps TRBD1 (5 bases). Trimming shortened V by 8 bases and J by 1 base, and 17 bases separated the two germline ends. Germline CDR1 and CDR2: SGHAT and FQNNGV. This CDR3 contains 15 residues. CDR3 region: CASSYAGLKNTEAFF. CDR3 in DNA: TGTGCCAGCTCCTACGCGGGACTGAAGAACACTGAAGCTTTCTTT.

V gene TRBV11-3 combines with J gene TRBJ2-7, with 9 bases that match TRBD1. V dropped 4 bases and J dropped 3; count of bases not matched to a gene: 4. Germline V gives CDR1 SGHNT, CDR2 YENEEA. The length of the CDR3 is 14 residues. The CDR3 DNA reads as TGTGCCAGCAGCTCCCGGGACAGGGACTACGAGCAGTACTTC. Translation gives CASSSRDRDYEQYF.

The gene calls are TRBV11-2 and TRBJ1-6, with D unresolved. The V gene's germline CDR1 is SGHAT and CDR2 FQNNGV. This CDR3 comprises 15 residues. The V end was cut by 0 bases, the J end by 10 bases, with 13 bases between. The CDR3 nucleotides read TGTGCCAGCAGCTTAGATTCAAGTGGGCGATCACCCCTCCACTTT. It is translated as CASSLDSSGRSPLHF.

The rearrangement uses TRBV11-2 and TRBJ2-7, with a weak D call TRBD1 (6 bases). Trimming shortened V by 3 bases and J by 2 bases, and 14 bases separated the two germline ends. The CDR3 loop spans 15 amino acids. The germline CDR1 and CDR2 sequences are SGHAT and FQNNGV. CDR3 amino acids: CASSFGKQGTYEQYF. DNA of the CDR3: TGTGCCAGCAGCTTCGGTAAACAGGGCACCTACGAGCAGTACTTC.

The chain uses TRBV4-3 and TRBJ2-7; maybe TRBD2 (5 bases). In germline, CDR1 is LGHNA, CDR2 YSLEER. The length of the CDR3 is 13 residues. The germline V and J ends were trimmed by 0 bases and 6 bases, with 9 bases remaining between them. This CDR3 is CASSQDRGPEQYF. The CDR3 DNA follows: TGCGCCAGCAGCCAAGATCGGGGTCCCGAGCAGTACTTC.

The chain is built from TRBV27 and TRBJ2-7; 9 bases map to TRBD1. CDR3 size: 14 residues. Germline V gene sequence: CDR1 MNHEY, CDR2 SMNVEV (reference sequence). Germline trimming cut 4 bases from V and 6 bases from J; bases unmatched to any gene: 7. The CDR3 region is CASSSGQGPSEQYF. As DNA, the CDR3 is TGTGCCAGCAGTTCAGGACAGGGGCCCAGCGAGCAGTACTTC.

V gene TRBV5-8 combines with J gene TRBJ2-7; D is unresolved. The CDR3 extends over 12 amino acids. V was shortened by 1 base and J by 4 bases, with 6 bases between the two germline ends. From germline, CDR1 is SGHTS and CDR2 YDEGEE. The CDR3 here is CASSLTDYEQYF. The CDR3 DNA sequence: TGTGCCAGCAGCTTGACCGATTACGAGCAGTACTTC. The full variable domain, with the rest looked up from reference TRBV5-8 and TRBJ2-7, is EAGVTQSPTHLIKTRGQQATLRCSPISGHTSVYWYQQALGLGLQFLLWYDEGEERNRGNFPPRFSGRQFPNYSSELNVNALELEDSALYLCASSLTDYEQYFGPGTRLTVT.

For the CDR3, the DNA is TGTGCCAGCAGCCCAAGTGACAGGGTTGGGGCCAACGTCCTGACTTTC. It codes for CASSPSDRVGANVLTF. The V and J genes are TRBV7-6 and TRBJ2-6, with 7 bases identical to TRBD1. The trim removed 5 bases at V and 3 bases at J, leaving 7 bases unmatched. CDR1 SGHVS and CDR2 FNYEAQ come from the germline V gene. This CDR3 is built from 16 residues.

This clone occurred once. In nucleotides, the CDR3 is TGTGCCATCAGTGAGTCTGGGCGGATAAATCAGCCCCAGCATTTT. Translated: CAISESGRINQPQHF. The chain uses TRBV10-3 and TRBJ1-5; no reliable D call. V was cut by 0 bases and J by 4 bases, with 10 bases left in between. The CDR3 is 15 residues long. Germline lookup yields CDR1 ENHRY and CDR2 SYGVKD.

The rearrangement joins TRBV28 to TRBJ2-7, with a weak D call TRBD2 (6 bases). V was trimmed by 4 bases and J by 0 bases, leaving 10 bases between them. The germline CDR1 and CDR2 sequences are MDHEN and SYDVKM. This CDR3 comprises 14 residues. CDR3 loop: CASSSGGPSYEQYF. CDR3 DNA sequence: TGTGCCAGCAGTTCCGGGGGTCCCTCCTACGAGCAGTACTTC.

The DNA of the CDR3 is TGTGCCAGCAGCTTATTGAGACGTTCTGAAGCTTTCTTT. It encodes CASSLLRRSEAFF. The chain uses TRBV11-2 and TRBJ1-1; no clear D. Germline values: CDR1 SGHAT, CDR2 FQNNGV. The V end lost 2 bases, the J end lost 6 bases, and 10 bases lay between the germline ends. The CDR3 is made up of 13 amino acids.

The V and J genes are TRBV27 and TRBJ2-7, with no clear D. The germline gives CDR1 MNHEY, CDR2 SMNVEV (reference sequence). CDR3 length equals 14 residues. Trimming removed 2 bases from V and 3 bases from J, with 11 bases in between. The CDR3 nucleotides are TGTGCCAGCAGTTTAGGGGTAGGGCGCTACGAGCAGTACTTC. Translated: CASSLGVGRYEQYF.